One and the same sample provided the 12 T cell receptor beta chains below, sequenced in a study of shared clonotypes between healthy human individuals. TCRdb's table, derived via immunoSEQ multiplex PCR, lists solely in-frame clones and lacks some. The table has about 520,000 clones, approximately 94% seen once. The material sequenced was naive CD4+ T cells sorted from blood. Sample subset: CD45RA+ positively selected. These receptors all come from a woman in her twenties or thirties in good health.

The genes are TRBV7-3 and TRBJ1-1; a possible D gene is TRBD1 (5 bases). Germline V CDR1 and CDR2: SGHTA, FQGTGA. Trimming cost V 8 bases and J 6 bases, with 16 bases left between them. This CDR3 is built from 13 residues. Here the CDR3 DNA reads TGTGCCAGCGGAACAGGTGGTTCCGCTGAAGCTTTCTTT. Its protein is CASGTGGSAEAFF.

CDR3: CASSRRTGNNEKLFF. As DNA, the CDR3 is TGTGCCAGCAGTCGCCGGACAGGGAATAATGAAAAACTGTTTTTT. This chain uses TRBV6-4 with TRBJ1-4; 8 positions match TRBD1. The CDR3 totals 15 residues. Trimming at V came to 5 bases and at J to 4 bases, leaving 6 bases not matched to a gene. The germline CDR1 and CDR2 sequences are MRHNA and SNTAGT.

V is TRBV19 and J is TRBJ1-4; 10 nucleotides match TRBD1. The V and J ends lost 7 bases and 6 bases, in that order; junction bases with no gene match: 8. The CDR3 loop spans 15 amino acids. Germline CDR1 LNHDA, CDR2 SQIVND (reference sequence). This CDR3 is CASTTTGTGDEKLFF. The CDR3, as DNA: TGTGCCAGTACCACCACCGGGACAGGGGATGAAAAACTGTTTTTT.

V and J are TRBV7-2 and TRBJ2-1; 7 nucleotides line up with TRBD1. The CDR3 runs 16 residues. V gave up 5 bases and J gave up 1 base; unmatched junction bases: 8. The germline CDR1 and CDR2 sequences are SGHTA and FQGNSA. Written as DNA, the CDR3 is TGTGCCAGCAGCGGGTACAGGGGAAGGTCCTACAATGAGCAGTTCTTC. Translating gives CASSGYRGRSYNEQFF. Drawing the rest from reference TRBV7-2 and TRBJ2-1, the complete variable domain is GAGVSQSPSNKVTEKGKDVELRCDPISGHTALYWYRQSLGQGLEFLIYFQGNSAPDKSGLPSDRFSAERTGGSVSTLTIQRTQQEDSAVYLCASSGYRGRSYNEQFFGPGTRLTVL.

The V and J genes are TRBV2 and TRBJ1-5, with D perhaps matching TRBD1 (6 bases). Trimming took 5 bases from V and 0 from J, leaving 17 bases between them. The CDR3 has 17 amino acids. The germline V gene has CDR1 SNHLY and CDR2 FYNNEI. CDR3: CASSPGDDYYSNQPQHF. The CDR3 nucleotides are TGTGCCAGCAGTCCAGGGGATGACTATTATAGCAATCAGCCCCAGCATTTT. The whole variable domain, remainder taken from reference TRBV2 and TRBJ1-5, is EPEVTQTPSHQVTQMGQEVILRCVPISNHLYFYWYRQILGQKVEFLVSFYNNEISEKSEIFDDQFSVERPDGSNFTLKIRSTKLEDSAMYFCASSPGDDYYSNQPQHFGDGTRLSIL.

The chain combines TRBV11-2 with TRBJ2-5, with TRBD2 matching 8 bases. The CDR3 has 16 residues. Germline V gene data show CDR1 as SGHAT and CDR2 as FQNNGV. The V segment lost 4 bases and the J segment 4 bases; nucleotides outside the gene matches: 11. The CDR3 reads CASSYLAGGGSETQYF. As DNA, the CDR3 is TGTGCCAGCAGCTACCTCGCGGGGGGAGGCTCAGAGACCCAGTACTTC.

The DNA for the CDR3 is TGTGCCAGCAGTACAGTTCGAGTTGAAGCTTTCTTT. Translated, it gives CASSTVRVEAFF. The chain is built from TRBV28 and TRBJ1-1, with D uncertain. CDR1 is MDHEN, CDR2 SYDVKM, per germline. The CDR3 length is 12 residues. Trimming took 5 bases from V and 7 from J, leaving 11 bases between them.

The V call is TRBV11-2, the J call TRBJ1-2; no clear D. Trimming pared 1 base from V and 6 bases from J, leaving 9 bases between. Germline V gives CDR1 SGHAT, CDR2 FQNNGV. This CDR3 contains 13 residues. The CDR3 DNA is TGTGCCAGCAGCTTAGTAGCGTCGGATGGCTACACCTTC. Translated, it gives CASSLVASDGYTF.

V gene TRBV19 combines with J gene TRBJ1-1, with a weak D call TRBD1 (6 bases). V was clipped by 2 bases and J by 11 bases, with 12 bases between them. The CDR3 runs 12 residues. The germline gives CDR1 LNHDA, CDR2 SQIVND (reference sequence). CDR3 coding DNA: TGTGCCAGTAGTATAATCGGGGGGGGCGCTTTCTTT. This translates into CASSIIGGGAFF.

CDR3 protein: CASSSLAGGETQYF. The CDR3 DNA follows: TGTGCCAGCAGCTCACTAGCGGGAGGGGAGACCCAGTACTTC. The chain uses TRBV11-2 and TRBJ2-5; 13 nucleotides match TRBD2. Germline V CDR1 and CDR2: SGHAT, FQNNGV. The CDR3 covers 14 residues. V lost 4 bases to trimming and J lost 5 bases; unmatched junction nucleotides: 1.

This chain joins TRBV6-1 and TRBJ2-4, with D perhaps matching TRBD1 (6 bases). CDR1 is MNHNS and CDR2 is SASEGT in the germline V gene. The V end was cut by 11 bases, the J end by 4 bases, with 15 bases between. CDR3 size: 13 residues. Written as DNA, the CDR3 is TGTGCCGGGGGCTGGGCAGGGAAAAACATTCAGTACTTC. Protein sequence: CAGGWAGKNIQYF.

With regard to this clone: The same CDR3 also results from other DNA sequences found in this sample. The J gene is TRBJ1-1, the V gene TRBV10-3, with D tentatively TRBD1 (5 bases). This CDR3 region has 11 residues. CDR1 and CDR2 from the germline V gene are ENHRY and SYGVKD. V was cut by 3 bases and J by 8 bases, with 7 bases left in between. The CDR3 DNA follows: TGTGCCATCAGTGAAGGGACCGAAGCTTTCTTT. This sequence encodes CAISEGTEAFF.